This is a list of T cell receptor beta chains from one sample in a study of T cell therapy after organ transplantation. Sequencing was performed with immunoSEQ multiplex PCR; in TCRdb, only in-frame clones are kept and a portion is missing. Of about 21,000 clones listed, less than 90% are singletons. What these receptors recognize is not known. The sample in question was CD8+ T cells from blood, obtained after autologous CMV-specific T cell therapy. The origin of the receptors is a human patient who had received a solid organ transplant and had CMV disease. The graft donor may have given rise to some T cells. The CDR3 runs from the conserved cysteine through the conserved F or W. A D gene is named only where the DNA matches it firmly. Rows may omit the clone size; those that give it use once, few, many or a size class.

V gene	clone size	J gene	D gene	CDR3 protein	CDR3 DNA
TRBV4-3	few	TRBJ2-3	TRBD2	CASSQERGGADTQYF	TGCGCCAGCAGCCAAGAGCGGGGGGGCGCAGATACGCAGTATTTT
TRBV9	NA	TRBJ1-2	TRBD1	CASSVGTGSYGYTF	TGTGCCAGCAGCGTAGGGACAGGGTCCTATGGCTACACCTTC
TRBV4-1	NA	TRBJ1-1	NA	CASSQGLGKTEAFF	TGCGCCAGCAGCCAAGGATTAGGGAAAACTGAAGCTTTCTTT
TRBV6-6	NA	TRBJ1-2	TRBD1	CASRGQGALLDYGYTF	TGTGCCAGCAGAGGACAGGGAGCCCTCCTCGACTATGGCTACACCTTC
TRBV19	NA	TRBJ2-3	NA	CASSMLWGRTDTQYF	TGTGCCAGTAGTATGTTGTGGGGTCGCACAGATACGCAGTATTTT
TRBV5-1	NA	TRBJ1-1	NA	CASSLVGGGNTEAFF	TGCGCCAGCAGCTTGGTTGGAGGGGGAAACACTGAAGCTTTCTTT
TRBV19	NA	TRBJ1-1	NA	CASTTPGPLAFF	TGTGCCAGTACGACACCGGGACCATTAGCTTTCTTT
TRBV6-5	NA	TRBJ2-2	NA	CASSAQGGTGELFF	TGTGCCAGCAGTGCCCAAGGGGGCACCGGGGAGCTGTTTTTT
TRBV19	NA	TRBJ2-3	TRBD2	CASRLAGSTDTQYF	TGTGCCAGTAGGCTAGCGGGGTCCACAGATACGCAGTATTTT
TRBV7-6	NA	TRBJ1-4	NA	CASSSYLTTNEKLFF	TGTGCCAGCAGCTCCTACCTTACAACTAATGAAAAACTGTTTTTT
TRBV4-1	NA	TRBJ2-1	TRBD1	CASTTMGRGRMDEQFF	TGCGCCAGCACCACCATGGGCAGGGGGCGTATGGATGAGCAGTTCTTC
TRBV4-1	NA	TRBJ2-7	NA	CASSQDRRSPYEQYF	TGCGCCAGCAGCCAAGATCGGCGTAGCCCCTACGAGCAGTACTTC
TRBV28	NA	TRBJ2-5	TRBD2	CASSPWTLGLAGANKETQYF	TGTGCCAGCAGTCCCTGGACGTTGGGACTAGCGGGAGCCAACAAGGAGACCCAGTACTTC
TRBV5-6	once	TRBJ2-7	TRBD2	CASTGDAGGHHEQYF	TGTGCCAGCACCGGAGATGCGGGAGGGCACCACGAGCAGTACTTC
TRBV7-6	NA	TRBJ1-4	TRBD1	CASSPRQGGGRLFF	TGTGCCAGCAGCCCCCGACAGGGAGGAGGTAGACTGTTTTTT
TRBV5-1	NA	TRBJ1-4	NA	CATPPGRGDEKLFF	TGCGCCACCCCCCCTGGACGGGGGGATGAAAAACTGTTTTTT
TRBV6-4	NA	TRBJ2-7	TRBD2	CASSVSSGGPYEQYF	TGTGCCAGCAGTGTGAGTAGCGGGGGACCCTACGAGCAGTACTTC
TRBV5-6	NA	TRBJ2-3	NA	CASSLSLTSTDTQYF	TGTGCCAGCAGCTTGAGTTTAACTAGCACAGATACGCAGTATTTT
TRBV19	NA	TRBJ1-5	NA	CASSMGGGYQPQHF	TGTGCCAGTAGTATGGGAGGCGGTTATCAGCCCCAGCATTTT
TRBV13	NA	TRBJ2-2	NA	CASSFLGGENTGELFF	TGTGCCAGCAGCTTTTTAGGGGGGGAGAACACCGGGGAGCTGTTTTTT
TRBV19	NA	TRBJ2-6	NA	CASSIVPGPGANVLTF	TGTGCCAGTAGTATAGTCCCCGGGCCTGGGGCCAACGTCCTGACTTTC
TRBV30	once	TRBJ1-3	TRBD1	CALRGQGESGNTIYF	TGTGCCCTCCGGGGGCAGGGGGAATCTGGAAACACCATATATTTT
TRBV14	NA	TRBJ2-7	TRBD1	CASSDRDRERPYEQYF	TGTGCCAGCAGCGACCGGGACAGGGAGCGCCCCTACGAGCAGTACTTC
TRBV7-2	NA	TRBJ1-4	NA	CASSLVPGQANEKLFF	TGTGCCAGCAGCTTAGTTCCTGGGCAGGCTAATGAAAAACTGTTTTTT
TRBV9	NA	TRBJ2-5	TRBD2	CASSPSATSDQETQYF	TGTGCCAGCAGCCCCAGCGCTACTAGCGACCAAGAGACCCAGTACTTC
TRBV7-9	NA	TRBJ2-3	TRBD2	CASSFGGADTQYF	TGTGCCAGCAGCTTCGGGGGGGCAGATACGCAGTATTTT
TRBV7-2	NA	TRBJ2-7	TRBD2	CASSLELAGTYEQYF	TGTGCCAGCAGCTTAGAACTAGCGGGAACCTACGAGCAGTACTTC
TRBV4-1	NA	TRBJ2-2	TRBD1	CASSQGQGGRTGELFF	TGCGCCAGCAGCCAAGGACAGGGGGGCCGGACCGGGGAGCTGTTTTTT
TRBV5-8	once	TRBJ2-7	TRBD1	CASSLSRTGFREQYF	TGTGCCAGCAGCTTGTCCCGGACAGGGTTTCGTGAGCAGTACTTC
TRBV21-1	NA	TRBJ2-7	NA	CASSSRDSDYEQYF	TGTGCCAGCAGCTCTCGGGACAGTGACTACGAGCAGTACTTC
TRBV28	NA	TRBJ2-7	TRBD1	CASSPTGEPYEQYF	TGTGCCAGCAGCCCGACAGGGGAACCTTACGAGCAGTACTTC
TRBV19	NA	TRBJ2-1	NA	CASSLEDYNEQFF	TGTGCCAGTAGTTTAGAGGACTACAATGAGCAGTTCTTC
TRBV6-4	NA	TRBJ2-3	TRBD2	CASSRGLAEDTQYF	TGTGCCAGCAGTCGGGGACTAGCGGAAGATACGCAGTATTTT
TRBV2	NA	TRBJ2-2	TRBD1	CASRVGQTLLNTGELFF	TGTGCCAGCAGGGTGGGACAGACTCTTTTGAACACCGGGGAGCTGTTTTTT
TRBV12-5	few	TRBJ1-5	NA	CASGLFSAGLSNQPQHF	TGTGCTAGTGGGTTATTTTCCGCGGGACTGAGCAATCAGCCCCAGCATTTT
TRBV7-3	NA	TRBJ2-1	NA	CASSSPPKTEQFF	TGTGCCAGCAGCTCTCCCCCCAAGACTGAGCAGTTCTTC
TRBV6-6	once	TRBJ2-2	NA	CASSYSGTQDTGELFF	TGTGCCAGCAGTTACTCCGGGACCCAAGACACCGGGGAGCTGTTTTTT
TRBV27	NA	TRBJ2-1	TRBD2	CASSLSPGGLDEQFF	TGTGCCAGCAGTTTATCACCGGGAGGATTGGATGAGCAGTTCTTC
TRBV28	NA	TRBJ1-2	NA	CASSPPTDYEGYTF	TGTGCCAGCAGTCCCCCGACGGACTATGAAGGCTACACCTTC
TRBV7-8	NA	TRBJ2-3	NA	CASSPRGRTDTQYF	TGTGCCAGCAGCCCCCGGGGGCGCACAGATACGCAGTATTTT
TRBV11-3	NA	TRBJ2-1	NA	CASSSQGFGNEQFF	TGTGCCAGCAGCTCTCAGGGGTTCGGCAATGAGCAGTTCTTC
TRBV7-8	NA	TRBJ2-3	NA	CASSSAKGTDTQYF	TGTGCCAGCAGCTCAGCGAAAGGCACAGATACGCAGTATTTT
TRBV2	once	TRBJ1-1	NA	CASMSNTEAFF	TGTGCCAGCATGAGTAACACTGAAGCTTTCTTT
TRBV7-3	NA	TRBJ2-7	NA	CASSLSPGTYEQYF	TGTGCCAGCAGCTTATCACCAGGCACCTACGAGCAGTACTTC
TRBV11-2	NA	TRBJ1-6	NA	CASSSPLLGRLYSPLHF	TGTGCCAGCAGCTCCCCATTGCTAGGGCGGCTGTACTCACCCCTCCACTTT
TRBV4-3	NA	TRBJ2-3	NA	CASSQDGVGTDTQYF	TGCGCCAGCAGCCAAGATGGGGTGGGGACAGATACGCAGTATTTT
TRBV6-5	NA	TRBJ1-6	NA	CASSPKQGFSPLHF	TGTGCCAGCAGCCCGAAACAGGGTTTTTCACCCCTCCACTTT
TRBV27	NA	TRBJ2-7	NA	CASSWTRDGEQYF	TGTGCCAGCAGTTGGACCCGGGACGGCGAGCAGTACTTC
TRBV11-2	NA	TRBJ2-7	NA	CASSPPGAPDEQYF	TGTGCCAGCAGCCCCCCGGGGGCGCCGGACGAGCAGTACTTC